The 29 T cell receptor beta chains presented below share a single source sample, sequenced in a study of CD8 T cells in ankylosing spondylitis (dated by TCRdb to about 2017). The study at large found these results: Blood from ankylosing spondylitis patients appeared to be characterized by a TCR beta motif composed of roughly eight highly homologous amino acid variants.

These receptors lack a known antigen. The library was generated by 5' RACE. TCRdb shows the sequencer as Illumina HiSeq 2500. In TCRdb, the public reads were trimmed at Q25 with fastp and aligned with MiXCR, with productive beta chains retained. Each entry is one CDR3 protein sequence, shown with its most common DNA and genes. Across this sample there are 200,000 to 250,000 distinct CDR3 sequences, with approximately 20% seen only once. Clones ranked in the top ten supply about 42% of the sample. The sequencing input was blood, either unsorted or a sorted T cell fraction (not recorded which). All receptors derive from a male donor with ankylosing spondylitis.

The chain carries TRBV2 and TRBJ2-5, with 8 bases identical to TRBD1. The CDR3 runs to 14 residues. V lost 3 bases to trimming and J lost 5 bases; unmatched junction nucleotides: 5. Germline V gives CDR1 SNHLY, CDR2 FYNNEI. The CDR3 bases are TGTGCCAGCAGTGACCTGACAGGGGCCGAGACCCAGTACTTC. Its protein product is CASSDLTGAETQYF.

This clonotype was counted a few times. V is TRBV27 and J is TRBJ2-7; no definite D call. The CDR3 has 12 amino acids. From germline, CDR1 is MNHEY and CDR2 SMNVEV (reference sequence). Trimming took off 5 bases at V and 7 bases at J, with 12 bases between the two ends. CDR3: CASSTPLVEQYF. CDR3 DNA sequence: TGTGCCAGCAGTACCCCCCTTGTAGAGCAGTACTTC.

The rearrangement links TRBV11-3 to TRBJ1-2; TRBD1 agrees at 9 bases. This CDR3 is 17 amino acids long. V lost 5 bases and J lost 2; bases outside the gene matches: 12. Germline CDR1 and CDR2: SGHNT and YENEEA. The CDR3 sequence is CASSHGAGDRANYGYTF. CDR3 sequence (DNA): TGTGCCAGCAGCCACGGCGCTGGGGACAGGGCCAACTATGGCTACACCTTC.

CDR3 coding DNA: TGTGCCAGCAGCTTAGTTGACGAAGCCTACGAGCAGTACTTC. Residues: CASSLVDEAYEQYF. This rearrangement joins TRBV7-9 to TRBJ2-7; no definite D call. The CDR3 covers 14 residues. V shed 1 base and J shed 2 bases, with 9 bases lying between them. Germline assignment: CDR1 SEHNR and CDR2 FQNEAQ (reference sequence). The complete variable domain, with remaining parts taken from reference TRBV7-9 and TRBJ2-7, reads DTGVSQNPRHKITKRGQNVTFRCDPISEHNRLYWYRQTLGQGPEFLTYFQNEAQLEKSRLLSDRFSAERPKGSFSTLEIQRTEQGDSAMYLCASSLVDEAYEQYFGPGTRLTVT.

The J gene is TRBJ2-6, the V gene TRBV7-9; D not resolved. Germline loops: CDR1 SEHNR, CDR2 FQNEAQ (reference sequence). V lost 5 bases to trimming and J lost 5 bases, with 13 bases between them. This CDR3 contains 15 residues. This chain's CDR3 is CASSPRMARANVLTF. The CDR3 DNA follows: TGTGCCAGCAGCCCCAGGATGGCAAGGGCCAACGTCCTGACTTTC.

As DNA, the CDR3 is TGTGCCAGCAGCCCGACAGCTCACTACGAGCAGTACTTC. Translation: CASSPTAHYEQYF. The chain combines TRBV7-9 with TRBJ2-7; TRBD1 might be the D (5 bases). The length of the CDR3 is 13 residues. The V gene lost 5 bases and the J gene lost 3 bases, with 11 bases spanning the gap. Germline CDR1 SEHNR, CDR2 FQNEAQ (reference sequence).

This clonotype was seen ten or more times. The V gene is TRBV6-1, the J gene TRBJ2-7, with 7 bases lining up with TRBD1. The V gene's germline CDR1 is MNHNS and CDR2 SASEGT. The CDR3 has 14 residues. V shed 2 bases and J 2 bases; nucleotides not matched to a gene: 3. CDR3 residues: CASSERGTAYEQYF. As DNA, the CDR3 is TGTGCCAGCAGTGAAAGGGGGACAGCCTACGAGCAGTACTTC.

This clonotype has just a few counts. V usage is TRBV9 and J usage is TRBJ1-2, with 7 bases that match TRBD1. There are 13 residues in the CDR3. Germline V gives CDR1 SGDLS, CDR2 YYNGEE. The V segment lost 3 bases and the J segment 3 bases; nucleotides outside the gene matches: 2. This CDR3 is CASSDRGYYGYTF. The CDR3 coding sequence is TGTGCCAGCAGCGACAGGGGATACTATGGCTACACCTTC.

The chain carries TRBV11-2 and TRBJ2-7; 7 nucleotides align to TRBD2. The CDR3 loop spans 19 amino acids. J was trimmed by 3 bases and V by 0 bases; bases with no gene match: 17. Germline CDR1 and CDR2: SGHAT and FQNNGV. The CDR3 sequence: CASSLDRSSGPHLNYEQYF. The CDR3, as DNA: TGTGCCAGCAGCTTAGATCGGTCTAGCGGTCCCCACCTAAACTACGAGCAGTACTTC.

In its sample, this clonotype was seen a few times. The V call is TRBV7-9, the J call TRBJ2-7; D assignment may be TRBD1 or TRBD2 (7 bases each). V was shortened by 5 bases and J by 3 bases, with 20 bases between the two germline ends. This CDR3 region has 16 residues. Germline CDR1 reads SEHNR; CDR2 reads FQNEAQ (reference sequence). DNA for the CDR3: TGTGCCAGCAGCCCTTACCCGACAGGGACTATCTACGAGCAGTACTTC. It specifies CASSPYPTGTIYEQYF.

The CDR3 nucleotides read TGTGCCAGCAGCTCCCGGGGGTCCACCACAGATACGCAGTATTTT. Translated, it gives CASSSRGSTTDTQYF. J is TRBJ2-3 and V is TRBV7-9; tentative D call: TRBD2 (6 bases). Germline CDR1 reads SEHNR; CDR2 reads FQNEAQ (reference sequence). The CDR3 has 15 amino acids. Trimming removed 4 bases at V and 2 bases at J, with 13 bases between.

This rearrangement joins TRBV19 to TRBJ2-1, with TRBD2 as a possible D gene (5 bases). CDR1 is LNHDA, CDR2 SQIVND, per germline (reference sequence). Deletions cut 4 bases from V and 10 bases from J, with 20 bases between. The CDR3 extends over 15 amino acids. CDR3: CASSTLLGVKVEQFF. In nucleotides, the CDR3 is TGTGCCAGTAGTACCCTTTTGGGAGTAAAGGTCGAGCAGTTCTTC.

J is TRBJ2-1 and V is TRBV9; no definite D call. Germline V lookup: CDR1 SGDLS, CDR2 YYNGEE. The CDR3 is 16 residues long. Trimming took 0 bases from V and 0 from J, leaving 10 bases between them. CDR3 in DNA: TGTGCCAGCAGCGTAGGGGTCTTCGGCTCCTACAATGAGCAGTTCTTC. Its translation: CASSVGVFGSYNEQFF.

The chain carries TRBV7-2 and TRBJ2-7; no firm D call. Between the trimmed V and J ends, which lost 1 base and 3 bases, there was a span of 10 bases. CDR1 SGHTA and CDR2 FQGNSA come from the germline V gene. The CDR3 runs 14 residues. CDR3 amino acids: CASSLGVRNYEQYF. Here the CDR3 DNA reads TGTGCCAGCAGCTTAGGAGTCAGAAACTACGAGCAGTACTTC. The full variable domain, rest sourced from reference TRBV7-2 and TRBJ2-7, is GAGVSQSPSNKVTEKGKDVELRCDPISGHTALYWYRQSLGQGLEFLIYFQGNSAPDKSGLPSDRFSAERTGGSVSTLTIQRTQQEDSAVYLCASSLGVRNYEQYFGPGTRLTVT.

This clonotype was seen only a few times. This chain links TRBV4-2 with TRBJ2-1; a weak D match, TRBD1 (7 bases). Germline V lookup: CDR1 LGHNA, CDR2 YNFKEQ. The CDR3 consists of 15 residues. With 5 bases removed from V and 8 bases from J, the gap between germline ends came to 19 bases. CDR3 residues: CASSTQGGRSDEQFF. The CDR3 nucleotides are TGTGCCAGCAGCACCCAGGGGGGTCGAAGCGATGAGCAGTTCTTC.

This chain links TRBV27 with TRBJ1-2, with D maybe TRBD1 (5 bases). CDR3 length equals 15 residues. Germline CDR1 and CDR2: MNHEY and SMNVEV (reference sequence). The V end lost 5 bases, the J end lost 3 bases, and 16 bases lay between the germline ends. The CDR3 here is CASSLGLGSDYGYTF. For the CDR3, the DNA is TGTGCCAGCAGTCTGGGGCTGGGGTCCGACTATGGCTACACCTTC.

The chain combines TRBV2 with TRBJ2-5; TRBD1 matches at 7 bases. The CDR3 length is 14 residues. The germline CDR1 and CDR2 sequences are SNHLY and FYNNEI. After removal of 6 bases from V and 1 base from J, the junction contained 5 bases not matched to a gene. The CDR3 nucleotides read TGTGCCAGCAGGTTACAGGGGACCCAAGAGACCCAGTACTTC. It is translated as CASRLQGTQETQYF.

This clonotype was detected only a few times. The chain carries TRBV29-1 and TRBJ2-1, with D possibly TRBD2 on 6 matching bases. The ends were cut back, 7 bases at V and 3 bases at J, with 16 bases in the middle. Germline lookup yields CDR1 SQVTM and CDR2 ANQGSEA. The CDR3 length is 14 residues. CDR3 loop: CSALGGGIYNEQFF. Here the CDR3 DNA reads TGCAGCGCCCTGGGAGGCGGGATCTACAATGAGCAGTTCTTC.

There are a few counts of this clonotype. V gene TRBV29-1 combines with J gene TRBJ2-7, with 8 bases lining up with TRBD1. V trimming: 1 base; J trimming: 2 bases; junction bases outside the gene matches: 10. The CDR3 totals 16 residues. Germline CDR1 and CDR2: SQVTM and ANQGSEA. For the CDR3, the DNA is TGCAGCGTTGAAGGCCTCATGGACAGGGCACCCTACGAGCAGTACTTC. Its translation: CSVEGLMDRAPYEQYF.

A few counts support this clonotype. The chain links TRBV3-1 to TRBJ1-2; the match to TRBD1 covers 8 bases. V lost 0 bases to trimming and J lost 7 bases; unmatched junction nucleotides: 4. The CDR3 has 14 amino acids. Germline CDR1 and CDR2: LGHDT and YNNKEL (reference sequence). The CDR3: CASSQDAGGSGYTF. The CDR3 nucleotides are TGTGCCAGCAGCCAAGATGCAGGGGGCAGTGGCTACACCTTC. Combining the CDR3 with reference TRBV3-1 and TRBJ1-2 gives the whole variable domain DTAVSQTPKYLVTQMGNDKSIKCEQNLGHDTMYWYKQDSKKFLKIMFSYNNKELIINETVPNRFSPKSPDKAHLNLHINSLELGDSAVYFCASSQDAGGSGYTFGSGTRLTVV.

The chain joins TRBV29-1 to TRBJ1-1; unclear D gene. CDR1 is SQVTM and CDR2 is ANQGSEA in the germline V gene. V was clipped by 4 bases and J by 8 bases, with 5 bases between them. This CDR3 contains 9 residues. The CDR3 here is CSVGEEAFF. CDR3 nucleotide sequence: TGCAGCGTTGGGGAAGAAGCTTTCTTT. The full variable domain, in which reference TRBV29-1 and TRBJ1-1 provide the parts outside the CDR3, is SAVISQKPSRDICQRGTSLTIQCQVDSQVTMMFWYRQQPGQSLTLIATANQGSEATYESGFVIDKFPISRPNLTFSTLTVSNMSPEDSSIYLCSVGEEAFFGQGTRLTVV.

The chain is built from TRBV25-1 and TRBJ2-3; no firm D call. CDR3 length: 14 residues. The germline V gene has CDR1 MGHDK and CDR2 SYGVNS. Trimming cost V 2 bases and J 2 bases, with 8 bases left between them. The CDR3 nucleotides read TGTGCCAGCAGTGAAGGGTTTGACACAGATACGCAGTATTTT. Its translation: CASSEGFDTDTQYF.

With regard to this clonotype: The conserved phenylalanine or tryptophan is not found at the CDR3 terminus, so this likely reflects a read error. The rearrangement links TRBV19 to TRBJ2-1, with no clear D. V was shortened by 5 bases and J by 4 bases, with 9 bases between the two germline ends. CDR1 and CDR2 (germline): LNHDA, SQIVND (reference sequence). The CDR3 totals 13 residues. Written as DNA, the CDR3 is TGTGCCAGTAGTGACCTCGGTTACAATGAGCAGTTCCTC. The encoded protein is CASSDLGYNEQFL.

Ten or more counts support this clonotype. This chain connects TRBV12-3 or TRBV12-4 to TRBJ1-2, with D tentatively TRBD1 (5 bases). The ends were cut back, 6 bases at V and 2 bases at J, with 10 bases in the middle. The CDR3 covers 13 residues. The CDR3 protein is CASRGGPNYGYTF. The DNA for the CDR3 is TGTGCCAGCAGGGGGGGACCGAACTATGGCTACACCTTC.

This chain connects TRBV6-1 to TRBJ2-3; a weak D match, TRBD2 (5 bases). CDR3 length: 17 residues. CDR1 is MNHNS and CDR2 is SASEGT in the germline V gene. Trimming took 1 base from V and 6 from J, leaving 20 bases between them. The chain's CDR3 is CASSEGTAAFTSDTQYF. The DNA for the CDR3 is TGTGCCAGCAGTGAAGGCACAGCGGCCTTCACTTCTGATACGCAGTATTTT.

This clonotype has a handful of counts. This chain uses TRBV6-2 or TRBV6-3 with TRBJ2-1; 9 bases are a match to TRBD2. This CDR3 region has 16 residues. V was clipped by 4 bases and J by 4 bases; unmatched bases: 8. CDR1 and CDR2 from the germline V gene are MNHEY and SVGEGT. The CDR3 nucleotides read TGTGCCAGCAGTTCTCTCACTAGCGGGCCTTACAATGAGCAGTTCTTC. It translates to CASSSLTSGPYNEQFF.

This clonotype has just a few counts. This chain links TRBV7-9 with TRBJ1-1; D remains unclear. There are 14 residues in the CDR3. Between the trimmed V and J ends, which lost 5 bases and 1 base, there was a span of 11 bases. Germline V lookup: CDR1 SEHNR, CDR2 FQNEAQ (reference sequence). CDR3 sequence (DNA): TGTGCCAGCAGCCCACGGGAAGCGAACACTGAAGCTTTCTTT. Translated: CASSPREANTEAFF.

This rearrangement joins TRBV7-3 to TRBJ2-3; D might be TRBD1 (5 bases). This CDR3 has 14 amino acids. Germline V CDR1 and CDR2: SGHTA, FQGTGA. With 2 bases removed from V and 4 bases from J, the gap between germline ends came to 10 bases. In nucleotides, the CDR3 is TGTGCCAGCAGCTTAGGTCAGGGTGCAGATACGCAGTATTTT. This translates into CASSLGQGADTQYF.

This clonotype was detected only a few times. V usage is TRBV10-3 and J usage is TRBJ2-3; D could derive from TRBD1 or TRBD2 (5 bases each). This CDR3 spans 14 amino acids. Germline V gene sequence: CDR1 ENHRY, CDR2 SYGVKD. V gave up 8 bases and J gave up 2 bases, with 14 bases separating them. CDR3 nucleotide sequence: TGTGCCATCGCCGAGACAGACTACACAGATACGCAGTATTTT. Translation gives CAIAETDYTDTQYF.